A selection of T cell receptor beta chains follows, all from one sample in a study of cytomegalovirus exposure and HLA in healthy donors. The assay was immunoSEQ multiplex PCR, and TCRdb's table has in-frame clones only and misses some. The table shows some 74,000 clones, with around 80% occurring only once. The material sequenced was PBMCs. Source of these receptors: a male donor in good health and CMV-seronegative. CDR3s include the opening cysteine and the closing phenylalanine or tryptophan. A D gene is named only where the DNA matches it firmly. Some rows have no size entry. The others give once, few or many, or a class for an expanded clone.

D gene	clone size	V gene	J gene	CDR3 protein	CDR3 DNA
TRBD1	-	TRBV2	TRBJ2-1	CASSRDRDHNEQFF	TGTGCCAGCAGCAGGGACAGGGATCACAATGAGCAGTTCTTC
TRBD1	-	TRBV11-3	TRBJ2-3	CASSRTGASTDTQYF	TGTGCCAGCAGCCGCACAGGGGCTAGCACAGATACGCAGTATTTT
TRBD1	-	TRBV27	TRBJ1-2	CASSDRGHGYTF	TGTGCCAGCAGCGACAGGGGGCATGGCTACACCTTC
-	-	TRBV2	TRBJ1-2	CASRSMITNYGYPF	TGTGCCAGCAGATCGATGATTACTAACTATGGCTACCCCTTC
TRBD1	-	TRBV7-2	TRBJ1-6	CASSFFATGNNSPLHF	TGTGCCAGCAGCTTTTTCGCGACAGGGAATAATTCACCCCTCCACTTT
TRBD1	-	TRBV5-6	TRBJ1-6	CASSSPSDRGNSPLHF	TGTGCCAGCAGTTCCCCGTCGGACAGGGGGAATTCACCCCTCCACTTT
-	few	TRBV14	TRBJ2-1	CASSQGVNNEQFF	TGTGCCAGCAGCCAGGGAGTAAACAATGAGCAGTTCTTC
-	-	TRBV21-1	TRBJ1-6	CASSKGVTGYSPLHF	TGTGCCAGCAGCAAAGGGGTGACAGGTTATTCACCCCTCCACTTT
-	-	TRBV6-1	TRBJ1-4	CASSEVGLGAPNEKLFF	TGTGCCAGCAGTGAAGTGGGCTTGGGGGCTCCTAATGAAAAACTGTTTTTT
-	-	TRBV2	TRBJ2-3	CASTRERDTQYF	TGTGCCAGCACCCGGGAGCGGGATACGCAGTATTTT
-	-	TRBV4-1	TRBJ1-3	CASSQDFPQGGNTIYF	TGCGCCAGCAGCCAAGATTTTCCACAGGGTGGAAACACCATATATTTT
-	-	TRBV5-1	TRBJ2-7	CASSLAGDIYEQYF	TGCGCCAGCAGCTTGGCGGGGGATATCTACGAGCAGTACTTC
-	-	TRBV29-1	TRBJ2-7	CSVKGDYYEQYF	TGCAGCGTGAAGGGGGATTACTACGAGCAGTACTTC
-	few	TRBV4-2	TRBJ1-5	CASSQDPDRSNQPQHF	TGTGCCAGCAGCCAAGATCCAGACAGGAGCAATCAGCCCCAGCATTTT
TRBD1	-	TRBV5-6	TRBJ2-7	CASSTGGMGYEQYF	TGTGCCAGCAGTACAGGGGGTATGGGCTACGAGCAGTACTTC
-	-	TRBV25-1	TRBJ2-4	CASSESEGRGAKNIQYF	TGTGCCAGCAGTGAATCGGAAGGCAGGGGAGCCAAAAACATTCAGTACTTC
TRBD2	-	TRBV10-3	TRBJ2-3	CAISHSGGSTDTQYF	TGTGCCATCAGTCATAGCGGGGGCAGCACAGATACGCAGTATTTT
TRBD2	-	TRBV10-3	TRBJ2-1	CAMGGGKSSYNEQFF	TGTGCCATGGGGGGGGGAAAATCCTCCTACAATGAGCAGTTCTTC
TRBD1	-	TRBV11-3	TRBJ2-2	CASSPGQGAPGTGELFF	TGTGCCAGCAGCCCCGGACAGGGGGCTCCGGGCACCGGGGAGCTGTTTTTT
-	-	TRBV29-1	TRBJ2-1	CSAPQGAYNEQFF	TGCAGCGCCCCACAGGGCGCCTACAATGAGCAGTTCTTC
-	-	TRBV7-9	TRBJ1-2	CASSLERRDGGYTF	TGTGCCAGCAGCTTAGAAAGGAGGGATGGTGGCTACACCTTC
TRBD2	-	TRBV7-2	TRBJ2-1	CASNKRGAGSYNEQFF	TGTGCCAGCAACAAGCGGGGGGCGGGTTCCTACAATGAGCAGTTCTTC
TRBD2	-	TRBV7-9	TRBJ2-3	CASSTPAGGLGDTQYF	TGTGCCAGCAGCACCCCAGCGGGGGGACTTGGGGATACGCAGTATTTT
TRBD1	-	TRBV25-1	TRBJ1-2	CASSLRTGAYPF	TGTGCCAGCAGTCTAAGGACAGGCGCCTACCCCTTC
-	-	TRBV4-1	TRBJ2-7	CASSQATSYRMYNEQYF	TGCGCCAGCAGCCAAGCGACTTCGTACAGGATGTATAACGAGCAGTACTTC
-	-	TRBV30	TRBJ1-3	CAWSVLSSGNTIYF	TGTGCCTGGAGTGTGCTATCCTCTGGAAACACCATATATTTT
TRBD2	-	TRBV7-9	TRBJ2-3	CASSRRVPGGHLTDTQYF	TGTGCCAGCAGCCGTCGAGTTCCGGGGGGGCATTTAACAGATACGCAGTATTTT
TRBD2	-	TRBV4-2	TRBJ2-2	CASSPLAGVAGELFF	TGTGCCAGCAGCCCCCTGGCGGGAGTAGCCGGGGAGTTGTTTTTT
TRBD1	-	TRBV7-9	TRBJ2-7	CASSSGQGGYEQYF	TGTGCCAGCAGCTCGGGACAGGGTGGTTACGAGCAGTACTTC
TRBD1	-	TRBV7-9	TRBJ1-1	CASSFGQGVLGTEAFF	TGTGCCAGCAGCTTTGGGCAGGGGGTCTTGGGAACTGAAGCTTTCTTT
-	-	TRBV7-8	TRBJ2-1	CASTLTSGPWNEQFF	TGTGCCAGCACCCTGACATCTGGCCCTTGGAATGAGCAGTTCTTC